The source of this TCR beta chain is a study of vaccination and CD4 T cells after COVID-19. About the research overall: Investigators stimulated cells with overlapping spike peptides drawn from SARS-CoV-2, HCoV-NL63, HCoV-OC43 and HCoV-229E.

This CDR3 contains 17 residues. The V gene end was trimmed by 1 base and the J gene end by 1 base; junction bases not matched to a gene: 3. Looked up from germline, CDR1 is KGHDR and CDR2 is SFDVKD. Treatment here: roughly 10-day PBMC culture with coronavirus spike peptide pools or control peptides (ViraFEST assay). Samples of CD4+ T cells were obtained from the unexposed donor before the COVID-19 pandemic (2011-2018). Comment on this clonotype: The antigen is unknown.

Cultured CD4+ T cell DNA was sequenced using the Oncomine TCR Beta short-read assay. The source of extracted genomic DNA was cultured CD4+ T cells. One entry per CDR3 protein, called by TCRdb with MiXCR from the PCR reads. The sample comprises more than 8,500 distinct CDR3 sequences, about 32% of which are singletons, and 22% rests with the top ten. Sequencing input: CD4+ T cells from blood, cultured in vitro. This clonotype originated in a human donor in good health. The chain combines TRBV24-1 with TRBJ2-2; 9 bases line up with TRBD1. The CDR3 spells CATSDFSGQGNTGELFF. CDR3 bases: TGTGCCACCAGTGATTTTTCGGGACAGGGGAACACCGGGGAGCTGTTTTTT.